This T cell receptor beta chain was found in a study of blood T cell repertoires in COVID-19. The protocol was immunoSEQ multiplex PCR, while the TCRdb copy is restricted to in-frame clones and leaves out a portion. Of 90,000 to 100,000 clones in the sample, 65% to 85% were seen once. Per the germline V gene, CDR1 is SGHVS and CDR2 is FQNEAQ. V trimming: 5 bases; J trimming: 3 bases; junction bases outside the gene matches: 8. This CDR3 is 15 amino acids long. This TCR came from a woman in her fifties or sixties with acute or convalescent COVID-19. The chain employs TRBV7-8 and TRBJ2-3, with 7 bases matching TRBD1. The sequenced material came from peripheral blood. The CDR3 sequence is CASSDPGQKTDTQYF. In DNA, the CDR3 is TGTGCCAGCAGCGATCCGGGACAGAAAACAGATACGCAGTATTTT.